This TCR beta chain came from a study of Graves' ophthalmopathy and Graves' hyperthyroidism. Study-wide results and limits: Ophthalmopathy progression was predicted by the model at less than 71% sensitivity and roughly 72% specificity.

At least ten counts were recorded for this clonotype. Antigen specificity is unknown. RNA transcripts were the template, and TCR beta CDR3 regions were amplified from them. An opening RT-PCR round employed HTBI primers and preceded a second-round multiplex PCR. Via MiXCR, TCRdb re-called the multiplex PCR reads, giving one row per CDR3 protein. The table includes around 1.1 million distinct CDR3 sequences, roughly 35% detected once. Germline V gene lookup returns CDR1 MNHNY and CDR2 SVGAGI (reference sequence). The CDR3 totals 12 residues. The V end lost 6 bases, the J end lost 8 bases, and 13 bases lay between the germline ends.

The material sequenced was peripheral blood or thyroid tissue (not recorded which). The chain has TRBV6-6 and TRBJ1-2; the D is unclear. This clonotype originated in an adult man with Graves' hyperthyroidism. The CDR3 nucleotides read TGTGCCAGCAGCGGATGGCCGTCGGGCTACACCTTC. Its translation is CASSGWPSGYTF.